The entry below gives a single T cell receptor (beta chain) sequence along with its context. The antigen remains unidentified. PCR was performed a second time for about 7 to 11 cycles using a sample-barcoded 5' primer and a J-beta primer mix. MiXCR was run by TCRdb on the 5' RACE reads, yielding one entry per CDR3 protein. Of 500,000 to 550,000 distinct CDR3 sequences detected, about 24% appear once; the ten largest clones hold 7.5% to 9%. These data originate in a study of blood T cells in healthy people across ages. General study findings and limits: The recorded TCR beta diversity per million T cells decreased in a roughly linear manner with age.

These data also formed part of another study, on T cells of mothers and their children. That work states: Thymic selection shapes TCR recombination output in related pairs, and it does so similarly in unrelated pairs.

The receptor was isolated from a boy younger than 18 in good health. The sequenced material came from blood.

CDR3 in amino acids: CASSYASGGAKTQYF. As DNA, the CDR3 is TGTGCCAGCAGTTACGCTAGCGGGGGGGCGAAGACCCAGTACTTC. The chain carries TRBV6-5 and TRBJ2-5; 12 nucleotides agree with TRBD2. The CDR3 length is 15 residues. Germline CDR1 reads MNHEY; CDR2 reads SVGAGI. The V segment lost 2 bases and the J segment 6 bases; nucleotides outside the gene matches: 4.